What follows are 10 T cell receptor beta chains derived from one specimen sequenced in a study of technical replicates of blood from a handful of donors. TCRdb's copy holds only in-frame clones and misses some; the assay was immunoSEQ multiplex PCR. The sample yields some 15,000 clones, about nine tenths seen once. Material for sequencing was PBMCs. Every receptor here comes from a human donor in good health.

This clone was seen a handful of times. The chain carries TRBV5-4 and TRBJ2-5, with D maybe TRBD2 (6 bases). The V end was cut by 3 bases, the J end by 4 bases, with 19 bases between. The CDR3 covers 16 residues. Germline V gives CDR1 SGHNT, CDR2 YYREEE (reference sequence). This chain's CDR3 is CASSYRLSGEGETQYF. Written as DNA, the CDR3 is TGTGCCAGCAGCTACCGACTCTCGGGAGAAGGAGAGACCCAGTACTTC.

The chain uses TRBV30 and TRBJ2-1; a possible D gene is TRBD2 (5 bases). Between the trimmed V and J ends, which lost 0 bases and 7 bases, there was a span of 16 bases. Germline values: CDR1 GTSNPN, CDR2 SVGIG (reference sequence). CDR3 size: 15 residues. The DNA of the CDR3 is TGTGCCTGGAGTGTACCCCCCCGGGGAACAAATGAGCAGTTCTTC. Its translation: CAWSVPPRGTNEQFF.

This chain connects TRBV4-2 to TRBJ2-3; 15 bases match TRBD2. This CDR3 comprises 18 residues. The germline CDR1 and CDR2 sequences are LGHNA and YNFKEQ. V was clipped by 4 bases and J by 4 bases; unmatched bases: 9. CDR3 nucleotides: TGTGCCAGCAGCCTGTGGACTAGCGGGAGGGCCAACGCAGATACGCAGTATTTT. Translated: CASSLWTSGRANADTQYF.

This sequence joins TRBV15 and TRBJ1-4, with 9 bases fitting TRBD1. Germline V CDR1 and CDR2: LNHNV, YYDKDF (reference sequence). With V trimmed by 4 bases and J by 6 bases, 6 bases remained unmatched. CDR3 length: 15 amino acids. The CDR3 coding sequence is TGTGCCACCAGCAACAACAGGGGGCGTGATGAAAAACTGTTTTTT. Translated: CATSNNRGRDEKLFF.

In this sample, this clone turned up a few times. The chain has TRBV5-1 and TRBJ2-7; perhaps TRBD1 as D (5 bases). The germline V gene has CDR1 SGHRS and CDR2 YFSETQ. This CDR3 is 15 amino acids long. Trimming left V 0 bases short and J 6 bases short, with 16 bases between. DNA for the CDR3: TGCGCCAGCAGCTTGGAGGGGCTAGTAAGTCCCGAGCAGTACTTC. This sequence encodes CASSLEGLVSPEQYF.

This clone has a single count. In DNA form, the CDR3 reads TGTGCCAGTAGTATAGCAACAGGGGTCTCCTACGAGCAGTACTTC. Its protein product is CASSIATGVSYEQYF. J is TRBJ2-7 and V is TRBV19, with 7 bases identical to TRBD1. Germline V CDR1 and CDR2: LNHDA, SQIVND (reference sequence). Trimming at V came to 1 base and at J to 0 bases, leaving 3 bases not matched to a gene. The CDR3 covers 15 residues.

This chain links TRBV7-9 with TRBJ2-7, with 7 bases matching TRBD1. The CDR3 contains 17 residues. CDR1 and CDR2 from the germline V gene are SEHNR and FQNEAQ (reference sequence). Germline trimming cut 0 bases from V and 0 bases from J; bases unmatched to any gene: 8. CDR3 nucleotides: TGTGCCAGCAGCTTAGCCAATCCAGGGGGTAGCTCCTACGAGCAGTACTTC. Its protein is CASSLANPGGSSYEQYF.

This chain connects TRBV10-1 to TRBJ2-1, with D maybe TRBD2 (5 bases). The CDR3 runs 14 residues. V lost 9 bases and J 7 bases, leaving 19 bases between the germline ends. The V gene's germline CDR1 is WNHNN and CDR2 SYGVQD (reference sequence). CDR3 region: CASGAGSLRNEQFF. In DNA, the CDR3 is TGCGCCAGTGGTGCGGGTAGCCTAAGGAATGAGCAGTTCTTC.

The rearrangement links TRBV27 to TRBJ2-5; the D gene is possibly TRBD1 (6 bases). V was shortened by 8 bases and J by 5 bases, with 24 bases between the two germline ends. The CDR3 length is 16 residues. Germline CDR1 and CDR2: MNHEY and SMNVEV (reference sequence). The CDR3 is CASGRQGPVQGETQYF. CDR3 in DNA: TGTGCCAGCGGGCGGCAGGGGCCCGTCCAAGGGGAGACCCAGTACTTC.

The CDR3 region is CASSRRLAGRTDTQYF. DNA of the CDR3: TGTGCCAGCAGCCGAAGACTAGCAGGGAGAACAGATACGCAGTATTTT. The genes are TRBV13 and TRBJ2-3, with 7 bases aligning to TRBD2. V dropped 5 bases and J dropped 3; count of bases not matched to a gene: 11. Germline V lookup: CDR1 PRHDT, CDR2 FYEKMQ (reference sequence). This CDR3 is 16 amino acids long.